This TCR beta chain was sequenced during a study of CD8 T cells in Susac syndrome. The authors carried out high-throughput sequencing of TCR beta. They applied it to CD8+ and CD4+ T cells obtained from blood. Patients with Susac syndrome fulfilled recently defined diagnostic criteria for definite or probable disease. FACS enriched CD8+ TEMRA cells, while bulk CD8+ and CD4+ were negatively isolated. Study-wide findings and caveats: The study recognized that its TCR sequencing and HLA analysis covered a relatively small number of individuals.

The RNA, roughly 0.45 to 1 ug, was put through reverse transcription using random hexamers. One entry per CDR3 protein, called by TCRdb with MiXCR from the immunoSEQ multiplex PCR reads. The repertoire consists of over 130,000 distinct CDR3 sequences, with approximately 95% occurring once and the leading ten covering roughly 0.14%. In the case of this clonotype: What it binds is not known.

Sequences were obtained from CD4+ T cells from PBMCs. The clonotype originates from a human donor with Susac syndrome.

The CDR3 loop is CASSLSSTSGQETQYF. The DNA for the CDR3 is TGTGCCAGCAGCTTAAGCTCGACTAGCGGACAAGAGACCCAGTACTTC. The chain couples TRBV11-2 to TRBJ2-5, with 9 bases fitting TRBD2. The CDR3 totals 16 residues. Germline CDR1 SGHAT, CDR2 FQNNGV. J lost 2 bases, V lost 2 bases, and 6 bases had no gene match. The complete variable domain, with remaining parts taken from reference TRBV11-2 and TRBJ2-5, reads EAGVAQSPRYKIIEKRQSVAFWCNPISGHATLYWYQQILGQGPKLLIQFQNNGVVDDSQLPKDRFSAERLKGVDSTLKIQPAKLEDSAVYLCASSLSSTSGQETQYFGPGTRLLVL.